A selection of T cell receptor beta chains follows, all from one sample in a study of cytomegalovirus exposure and HLA in healthy donors. Generated by immunoSEQ multiplex PCR, the TCRdb table keeps only in-frame clones and is missing some. Here the sample spans 93,000 or so clones, around two thirds being singletons. The sequenced material came from PBMCs. These receptors all stem from a woman aged 50 to 65 in good health and CMV-seronegative. Each CDR3 is given without its conserved first and last residue. The order of the fields is J gene, V gene, CDR3 protein.

j_call: TRBJ1-6; v_call: TRBV6-1; cdr3_aa: ASSAMGGTGRNSPLH
j_call: TRBJ2-3; v_call: TRBV5-1; cdr3_aa: ASSPLLAGVDTQY
j_call: TRBJ1-1; v_call: TRBV7-9; cdr3_aa: ASSLPPGEAF
j_call: TRBJ1-1; v_call: TRBV18; cdr3_aa: ASSPDRQTTEAF
j_call: TRBJ1-1; v_call: TRBV28; cdr3_aa: ASSSPQATNTEAF
j_call: TRBJ2-3; v_call: TRBV29-1; cdr3_aa: SVGGLIGESRLAGDTQY
j_call: TRBJ2-5; v_call: TRBV6-5; cdr3_aa: ASTSRGQGWETQY
j_call: TRBJ2-3; v_call: TRBV7-9; cdr3_aa: ASSPGVAGTDTQY
j_call: TRBJ2-7; v_call: TRBV18; cdr3_aa: ASSPPLAGVLSEQY
j_call: TRBJ1-1; v_call: TRBV10-3; cdr3_aa: AISEGGIEAF
j_call: TRBJ2-3; v_call: TRBV4-3; cdr3_aa: ASSQAWTGRGDTQY
j_call: TRBJ2-7; v_call: TRBV10-2; cdr3_aa: ASSDAGQGPWEQY
j_call: TRBJ2-7; v_call: TRBV19; cdr3_aa: ASPSPGGNMY
j_call: TRBJ2-6; v_call: TRBV18; cdr3_aa: ASSPLGQGSSSSGANVLT
j_call: TRBJ2-7; v_call: TRBV11-2; cdr3_aa: ASSLGDSYEQY
j_call: TRBJ2-7; v_call: TRBV21-1; cdr3_aa: ASSKHREGTYEQY
j_call: TRBJ2-5; v_call: TRBV4-1; cdr3_aa: ASSQDQASKETQY
j_call: TRBJ2-4; v_call: TRBV10-2; cdr3_aa: ASSDLRTGEYIQY
j_call: TRBJ2-7; v_call: TRBV5-1; cdr3_aa: ASSIQTKSEQY
j_call: TRBJ2-7; v_call: TRBV29-1; cdr3_aa: SGTQGDHEQY
j_call: TRBJ2-1; v_call: TRBV11-3; cdr3_aa: ASSLGSRLAEQF
j_call: TRBJ2-2; v_call: TRBV13; cdr3_aa: ASSLAVGAANTGELF
j_call: TRBJ1-2; v_call: TRBV6-1; cdr3_aa: ASSEGSTGGYT
j_call: NA; v_call: TRBV9; cdr3_aa: ASSSTSGPYEQY
j_call: TRBJ1-2; v_call: TRBV28; cdr3_aa: ASSLAQEGSNYGYT
j_call: TRBJ1-2; v_call: TRBV6-6; cdr3_aa: ASSSRTGNYGYT
j_call: TRBJ2-7; v_call: TRBV7-9; cdr3_aa: ASSLGALSGRLYEQY
j_call: TRBJ2-7; v_call: TRBV19; cdr3_aa: ASSIQAGVSYEQY
j_call: TRBJ2-1; v_call: TRBV2; cdr3_aa: ASNRDYGNEQF
j_call: TRBJ2-1; v_call: TRBV18; cdr3_aa: ASSPGLGNEQF
j_call: TRBJ1-2; v_call: TRBV15; cdr3_aa: ATSRDRQINYGYT
j_call: TRBJ2-7; v_call: TRBV10-3; cdr3_aa: AISEQSVLLGGEAYEQY
j_call: TRBJ2-7; v_call: TRBV6-1; cdr3_aa: ASSDDGGTYEQY
j_call: TRBJ2-7; v_call: TRBV7-3; cdr3_aa: ASSLDGGNFYEQY
j_call: TRBJ1-5; v_call: TRBV5-4; cdr3_aa: ASSSDSQPQH
j_call: TRBJ2-2; v_call: TRBV6-5; cdr3_aa: ASSYLAENTGELF
j_call: TRBJ2-7; v_call: TRBV5-1; cdr3_aa: ASNPRGDSYEQY
j_call: TRBJ1-4; v_call: TRBV5-5; cdr3_aa: ASSLADRGGEKLF
j_call: TRBJ2-2; v_call: TRBV7-3; cdr3_aa: ASSLLAGELF
j_call: TRBJ2-5; v_call: TRBV19; cdr3_aa: ASSPGGIQETQY
j_call: TRBJ2-7; v_call: TRBV10-1; cdr3_aa: ASRPSQGDEQY
j_call: TRBJ2-7; v_call: TRBV15; cdr3_aa: ATSRDFQRYEQY
j_call: TRBJ2-5; v_call: TRBV14; cdr3_aa: ASSRYGEQY